This T cell receptor (beta chain) was sequenced for a study of beta chain features in type 1 diabetes (dated by TCRdb to the late 2010s). For the study in its entirety: No differences in mean age, gender distribution, total cell number or subset yield were found between patients and healthy donors. Regulatory and stem cell-like memory subsets were isolated from only 8 patients and about eight healthy donors, whereas naive and central memory subsets came from all 30 or so donors. The study compared the TCRB repertoires of sorted circulating CD4+ T cell subsets in recently diagnosed type 1 diabetes patients with those in matched healthy donors. Across all samples, some 110,000,000 sorted cells were examined, and cell number per subset correlated strongly with RNA yield.

Overall study results and their limits: Shorter templates might be favored by PCR, yet because patient and control samples were amplified and corrected together, any such skew would affect both groups equally. Because the HLA sub-analyses included only small numbers of individuals, any influence of HLA type on TCRB rearrangement was left unresolved. In all four CD4+ subsets, TCRB CDR3 length was moderately but significantly shorter in type 1 diabetes patients. Because cDNA was sequenced instead of genomic DNA, activated cells with high expression could be over-represented, although the groups did not differ in activation or CD3 levels. At VDJ recombination sites, type 1 diabetes patients had fewer insertions and more deleted nucleotides, which implies abnormalities in thymic rearrangement. The naive, central memory and regulatory TCRB repertoires appeared to resemble one another more closely among patients than among healthy donors.

This clone appeared a few times. What antigen it recognizes has not been identified. No base quality values were provided; no much bigger clone lies one nucleotide off. According to the germline V gene, CDR1 reads SQVTM and CDR2 reads ANQGSEA. At the junction V is shortened by 6 bases and J by 10 bases, with 14 bases in between. From the cysteine through the phenylalanine, the CDR3 covers 11 amino acids. The read is trimmed to its CDR3 DNA, 33 bases read in frame from base 1. All of the isolated RNA was reverse transcribed with the High Capacity cDNA Reverse Transcription Kit, so expressed TCRB transcripts were sequenced. Deep immunoSEQ sequencing was performed on naive, central memory and regulatory T cell samples, with an average of roughly 3.6 million total reads per sample. After sorted cells were lysed in RLT buffer, RNA was extracted with DNase-treated RNeasy Micro or Mini kits, with the choice depending on cell number. To prevent cross-contamination, every cell subset was processed on its own, while patient and healthy donor samples were processed together. Using the immunoSEQ multiplex PCR, TCRB sequences were amplified from cDNA into 87-bp fragments spanning the CDR3 region. Sequencing of the amplicons was done on the Illumina HiSeq platform. The authors' pipeline ran thus. Synthetic template baselines were used to correct PCR bias computationally, reads within Hamming distance 2 were collapsed together, and singletons that could not be merged were discarded. Reads were aligned against IMGT so that V, D and J genes, CDR3 length and insertions or deletions at six rearrangement sites could be assigned. Within each subset, clonotype counts were normalized to sorted cell number, and only after that were true diversity and Gini coefficients computed with the tcR R package. The overlap coefficient, calculated on TCRB nucleotide sequences, was used to quantify repertoire sharing. Out-of-frame TCRB sequences from naive cells were analyzed as a proxy for the pre-selection repertoire. TCRdb's version of the immuneACCESS table is confined to in-frame rearrangements and falls short of the full clone set. An unresolved V gene accounts for under half of the shortfall where checked; the remainder is of unknown origin. V, J and clone size were drawn from that table, and D and trimming were deduced from the DNA. Here the sample has 450,000 or so clones; over 10% occur a single time. Clones ranked in the top ten supply less than 0.06% of the sample.

Each donor gave one peripheral blood draw, averaging approximately 0.12 L, which was collected into heparinised tubes. A BD FACSAria II and a panel including CD45RO, CCR7, CD25, CD127, CD95 and CD27 were used to sort naive, central memory, regulatory and stem cell-like memory CD4+ T cells. Purity was above 98% for every sorted population. Right away, PBMCs were isolated by Lymphoprep density gradient centrifugation and were stained directly, with no culture step. So that batch effects would be minimized, each experiment stained and sorted samples in pairs, pairing one healthy donor with one patient.

The chain couples TRBV29-1 to TRBJ2-3, with no confidently assigned D gene. The TCR comes from a woman younger than 35 in good health. Sequences were obtained from naive CD4+ T cells from blood. The cell subset or site label for this specimen denotes: true naive CD4+ T cells. The CDR3 has the sequence CSVWTSYAQYF. The DNA sequence is TGCAGCGTCTGGACGTCATATGCGCAGTATTTT.